A selection of T cell receptor beta chains follows, all from one sample in a study of cytomegalovirus exposure and HLA in healthy donors. Sequenced by immunoSEQ multiplex PCR; TCRdb stores in-frame clones only, minus some. Among about 15,000 clones, under 70% were seen once, and the ten largest hold about 15%. Sample: PBMCs. The receptors derive from a woman aged 45-60 years in good health and CMV-seropositive. The CDR3 runs from the conserved cysteine through the conserved F or W. D genes are given only for firm matches. Expanded clones are given a class, and other clones once, few, many or no size at all.

TRBV25-1,NA,NA,TRBJ2-2,CASSTGTDTGELFF,TGTGCCAGCAGTACCGGGACTGATACCGGGGAGCTGTTTTTT
TRBV4-2,NA,NA,TRBJ1-4,CASSQEGGEWEKLFF,TGTGCCAGCAGCCAAGAGGGGGGAGAATGGGAAAAACTGTTTTTT
TRBV6-5,TRBD1,few,TRBJ1-2,CASSWGTGVYGYTF,TGTGCCAGCAGTTGGGGGACAGGGGTCTATGGCTACACCTTC
TRBV7-8,NA,few,TRBJ2-7,CASSLREKQYF,TGTGCCAGCAGCTTAAGGGAGAAGCAGTACTTC
TRBV5-1,NA,NA,TRBJ1-6,CASSLGPSPLHF,TGCGCCAGCAGCTTGGGGCCATCACCCCTCCACTTT
TRBV4-3,TRBD2,NA,TRBJ2-3,CASSQDTGGADTQYF,TGCGCCAGCAGCCAAGATACGGGAGGAGCAGATACGCAGTATTTT
TRBV29-1,TRBD2,NA,TRBJ2-7,CSAWTSGSYEQYF,TGCAGCGCCTGGACTAGCGGGTCCTACGAGCAGTACTTC
TRBV6-5,NA,NA,TRBJ2-7,CASSYSRQNLGEQYF,TGTGCCAGCAGTTACTCGAGACAGAACCTGGGAGAGCAGTACTTC
TRBV10-1,NA,NA,TRBJ2-7,CARNLPFYEQYF,TGCGCCAGAAACCTACCCTTCTACGAGCAGTACTTC
TRBV28,NA,NA,TRBJ1-5,CASRTLYNQPQHF,TGTGCCAGCAGGACTTTGTACAATCAGCCCCAGCATTTT
TRBV7-2,TRBD1,NA,TRBJ1-2,CASRFTGAASYGYTF,TGTGCCAGCAGGTTTACAGGGGCGGCGAGCTATGGCTACACCTTC
TRBV6-1,TRBD1,NA,TRBJ2-3,CASSGDRGNGQYF,TGTGCCAGCAGTGGGGACAGGGGAAATGGGCAGTATTTT
TRBV6-1,NA,NA,TRBJ1-5,CASSAGAVQPQHF,TGTGCCAGCAGTGCAGGGGCAGTTCAGCCCCAGCATTTT
TRBV6-6,TRBD2,NA,TRBJ2-1,CASRTSGGNEQFF,TGTGCCAGCAGAACTAGCGGGGGCAATGAGCAGTTCTTC
TRBV29-1,NA,once,TRBJ2-1,CSVGGGLFSYNEQFF,TGCAGCGTGGGAGGTGGGCTATTTTCCTACAATGAGCAGTTCTTC
TRBV29-1,TRBD1,few,TRBJ2-1,CSGKGASSYNEQFF,TGCAGCGGCAAGGGGGCTAGCTCCTACAATGAGCAGTTCTTC
TRBV6-6,TRBD1,few,TRBJ1-1,CASRDRGGTEAFF,TGTGCCAGCAGGGACAGGGGGGGAACTGAAGCTTTCTTT
TRBV11-2,NA,NA,TRBJ2-5,CASSLAETQGKTQYF,TGTGCCAGCAGCTTAGCTGAGACCCAGGGCAAGACCCAGTACTTC
TRBV4-2,TRBD1,once,TRBJ1-1,CASSRGQGPSDTEAFF,TGTGCCAGCAGCCGGGGACAGGGGCCGAGCGACACTGAAGCTTTCTTT
TRBV29-1,NA,few,TRBJ2-1,CSVRQASGGSYNEQFF,TGCAGCGTCCGACAGGCCTCCGGAGGCTCCTACAATGAGCAGTTCTTC
TRBV6-5,NA,NA,TRBJ1-2,CASSYSAGQNYGYTF,TGTGCCAGCAGTTACTCAGCAGGACAGAACTATGGCTACACCTTC
TRBV6-1,TRBD1,NA,TRBJ1-2,CASSRDREAYGYTF,TGTGCCAGCAGCAGGGACAGGGAGGCCTATGGCTACACCTTC
TRBV4-3,TRBD1,once,TRBJ2-7,CASSQEGTATYEQYF,TGCGCCAGCAGCCAAGAGGGGACAGCCACTTACGAGCAGTACTTC
TRBV6-5,NA,few,TRBJ1-4,CASSGAGTNEKLFF,TGTGCCAGCAGTGGCGCGGGGACTAATGAAAAACTGTTTTTT
TRBV6-1,NA,NA,TRBJ1-5,CASSDDGYRPQHF,TGTGCCAGCAGTGATGACGGGTATCGGCCCCAGCATTTT
TRBV6-1,TRBD2,NA,TRBJ2-7,CASSDGLVNEQYF,TGTGCCAGCAGTGACGGACTAGTTAACGAGCAGTACTTC
TRBV4-1,TRBD1,NA,TRBJ1-2,CASSQWTGGGDGYTF,TGCGCCAGCAGCCAATGGACAGGGGGAGGGGATGGCTACACCTTC
TRBV29-1,NA,NA,TRBJ1-2,CSVVGGGYGCTF,TGCAGCGTTGTTGGCGGGGGCTATGGCTGCACCTTC
TRBV11-2,NA,NA,TRBJ2-7,CASSAPPGLTREQYF,TGTGCCAGCAGCGCACCCCCGGGACTGACTAGAGAGCAGTACTTC
TRBV7-2,NA,NA,TRBJ1-5,CASSPKGGANQPQHF,TGTGCCAGCAGCCCCAAGGGGGGGGCCAATCAGCCCCAGCATTTT
TRBV29-1,NA,NA,TRBJ2-7,CSVVGSYEQYF,TGCAGCGTTGTCGGGAGCTACGAGCAGTACTTC
TRBV20-1,NA,NA,TRBJ2-5,CSARVRETQYF,TGCAGTGCTAGAGTCCGGGAGACCCAGTACTTC
TRBV29-1,NA,NA,TRBJ2-5,CSVLDWSQETQYF,TGCAGCGTTTTGGACTGGTCCCAAGAGACCCAGTACTTC
TRBV25-1,NA,NA,TRBJ1-4,CASSWTVNNEKLFF,TGTGCCAGCAGCTGGACAGTTAACAATGAAAAACTGTTTTTT
TRBV6-4,TRBD2,NA,TRBJ2-3,CASSEGTSGTDTQYF,TGTGCCAGCAGTGAAGGGACTAGCGGCACAGATACGCAGTATTTT
TRBV28,TRBD1,few,TRBJ1-5,CASNRDRLNQPQHF,TGTGCCAGCAATAGGGACAGACTCAATCAGCCCCAGCATTTT
TRBV7-2,NA,NA,TRBJ2-7,CASSLGEISGEQYF,TGTGCCAGCAGCCTCGGGGAGATTTCAGGCGAGCAGTACTTC
TRBV4-2,NA,NA,TRBJ2-4,CASSRVLYLEENIQYF,TGTGCCAGCAGCCGGGTCCTTTATCTTGAGGAAAACATTCAGTACTTC
TRBV9,NA,NA,TRBJ1-5,CASSVGPGGNQPQHF,TGTGCCAGCAGCGTAGGACCGGGTGGCAATCAGCCCCAGCATTTT
TRBV9,TRBD2,NA,TRBJ2-7,CASSVVAGGYEQYF,TGTGCCAGCAGCGTAGTAGCGGGGGGCTACGAGCAGTACTTC
TRBV30,NA,NA,TRBJ2-1,CAWRRAELGEQFF,TGTGCCTGGAGGCGGGCCGAATTGGGTGAGCAGTTCTTC
TRBV30,TRBD1,NA,TRBJ1-2,CAWRGTGADYTF,TGTGCCTGGAGGGGGACAGGGGCGGATTACACCTTC
TRBV7-6,NA,NA,TRBJ2-7,CASSLRGYEQYF,TGTGCCAGCAGCTTAAGGGGGTACGAGCAGTACTTC
TRBV4-1,NA,NA,TRBJ1-4,CASSQGVLSNEKLFF,TGCGCCAGCAGCCAAGGAGTCCTCTCTAATGAAAAACTGTTTTTT
TRBV29-1,TRBD1,NA,TRBJ1-4,CSVGGQINEKLFF,TGCAGCGTTGGGGGACAGATTAATGAAAAACTGTTTTTT
TRBV28,TRBD1,NA,TRBJ1-1,CASSSQQGALNEAFF,TGTGCCAGCAGCTCGCAACAGGGGGCGCTAAATGAAGCTTTCTTT
TRBV7-2,TRBD1,NA,TRBJ2-2,CASSPGTGGTGELFF,TGTGCCAGCAGCCCAGGGACAGGGGGCACCGGGGAGCTGTTTTTT
TRBV4-1,NA,NA,TRBJ1-1,CASSQDRRGNTEAFF,TGCGCCAGCAGCCAAGATAGGCGAGGGAACACTGAAGCTTTCTTT
TRBV5-4,NA,NA,TRBJ2-5,CASSAGVREYETQYF,TGTGCCAGCAGCGCCGGGGTACGGGAGTACGAGACCCAGTACTTC
TRBV4-3,NA,NA,TRBJ2-7,CASSQVSGQARWEQYF,TGCGCCAGCAGCCAAGTTAGCGGCCAAGCGCGGTGGGAGCAGTACTTC
TRBV18,NA,NA,TRBJ2-7,CASSPASSYEQYF,TGTGCCAGCTCTCCCGCGAGCTCCTACGAGCAGTACTTC
TRBV21-1,NA,NA,TRBJ2-3,CASRPRGRGTQYF,TGTGCCAGCAGACCCCGGGGTCGGGGTACGCAGTATTTT
TRBV5-4,TRBD2,NA,TRBJ2-1,CASSLGTSVILF,TGTGCCAGCAGCTTAGGGACTAGTGTTATACTCTTC